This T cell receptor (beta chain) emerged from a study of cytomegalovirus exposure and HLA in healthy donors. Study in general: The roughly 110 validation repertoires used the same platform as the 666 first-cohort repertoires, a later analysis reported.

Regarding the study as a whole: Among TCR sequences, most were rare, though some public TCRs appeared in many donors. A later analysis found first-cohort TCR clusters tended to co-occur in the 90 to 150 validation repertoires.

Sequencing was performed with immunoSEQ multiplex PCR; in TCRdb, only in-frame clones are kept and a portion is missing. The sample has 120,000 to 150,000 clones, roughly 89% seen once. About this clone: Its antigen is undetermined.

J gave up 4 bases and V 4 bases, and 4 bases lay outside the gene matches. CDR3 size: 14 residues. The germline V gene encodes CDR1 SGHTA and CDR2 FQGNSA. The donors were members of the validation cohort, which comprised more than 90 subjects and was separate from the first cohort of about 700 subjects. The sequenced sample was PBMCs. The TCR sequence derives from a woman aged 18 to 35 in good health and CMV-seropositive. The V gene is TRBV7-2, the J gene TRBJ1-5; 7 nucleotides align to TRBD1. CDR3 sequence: CASSSDRANQPQHF. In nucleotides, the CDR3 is TGTGCCAGCAGCTCCGACAGGGCAAATCAGCCCCAGCATTTT.